This entry concerns a single T cell receptor beta chain. Antigen unknown. This PCR relied on a set of 60 Vbeta primers and 13 Jbeta primers. The protocol was immunoSEQ multiplex PCR, while the TCRdb copy is restricted to in-frame clones and leaves out a portion. The table lists 130,000 to 150,000 clones, around 81% of them singletons. The entry originates in a study of cytomegalovirus exposure and HLA in healthy donors. Points from the study as a whole: The study recorded around 160 TCR beta chains that were cytomegalovirus-associated. 16,951 TCR beta sequences were associated with HLA alleles at 0.05 false discovery rate in a later analysis. Among the CMV-associated chains, three were confirmed in vitro as specific for CMV antigens. Exclusion as indistinguishable affected some V segments, including TRBV6-2 and TRBV6-3.

Germline CDR1 and CDR2: SGHVS and FQNEAQ. This CDR3 is built from 14 residues. V lost 1 base to trimming and J lost 2 bases, with 9 bases between them. The sequence came from a man in his forties in good health and CMV-seropositive. Material: PBMCs. The chain has TRBV7-8 and TRBJ2-7; D might be TRBD2 (5 bases). CDR3 nucleotide sequence: TGTGCCAGCAGCTTAGAACGGGGTCCCTACGAGCAGTACTTC. Translating it yields CASSLERGPYEQYF.